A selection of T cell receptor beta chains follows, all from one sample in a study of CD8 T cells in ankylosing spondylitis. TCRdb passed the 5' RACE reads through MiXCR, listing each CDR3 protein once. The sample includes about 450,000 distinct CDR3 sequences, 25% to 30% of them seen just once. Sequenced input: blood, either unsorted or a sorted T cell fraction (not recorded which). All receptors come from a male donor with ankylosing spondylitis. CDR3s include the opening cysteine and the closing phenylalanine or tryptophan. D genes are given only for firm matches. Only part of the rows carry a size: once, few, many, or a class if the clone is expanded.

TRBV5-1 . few CASSRDKMNTEAFF
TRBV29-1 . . CSHGGYNEQFF
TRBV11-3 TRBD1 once CASSTDRGSYEQYF
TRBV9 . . CASSVADYNEQFF
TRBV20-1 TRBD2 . CSALAGQETQYF
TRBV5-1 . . CASSLLTGTEYNEQFF
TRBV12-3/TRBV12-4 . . CASSTGGASGSTDTQYF
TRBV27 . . CASRTTGVNSPLHF
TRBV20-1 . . CSARIRVGQSYNEQFF
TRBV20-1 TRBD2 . CSAELAVITGQFF
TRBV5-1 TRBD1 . CASSLRLGGGQGYGYTF
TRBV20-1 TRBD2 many CSARGLAGGMDTQYF
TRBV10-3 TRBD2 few CAISEPRGSGRDTQYF
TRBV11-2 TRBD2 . CASSLGLAGGPSYNEQFF
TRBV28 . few CASTPRPGVYQETQYF
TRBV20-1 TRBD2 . CSARDRLAGGPGDTQYF
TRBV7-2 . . CASSIRQPGGYTF
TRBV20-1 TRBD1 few CSAPIKDRGYNQPQHF
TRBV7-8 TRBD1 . CASSEPGGKRDYGYTF
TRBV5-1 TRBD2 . CASSPAPSGSVRYNEQFF
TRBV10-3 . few CAIGNSNQPQHF
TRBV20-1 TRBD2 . CSAGRAGADTQYF
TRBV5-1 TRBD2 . CASSSTLAGGPPGAKNIQYF
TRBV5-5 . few CASSLAMGADNSPLHF
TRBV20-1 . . CSADRLNTEAFF
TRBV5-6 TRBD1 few CASSLGQGPAVNNEQFF
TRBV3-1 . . CASSQERYVNYNEQFF
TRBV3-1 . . CASSRGGSSNYNEQFF
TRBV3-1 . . CASSQGRGNWAFF
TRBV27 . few CASSLRDIDTQYF
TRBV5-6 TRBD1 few CASSSPTGGTEAFF
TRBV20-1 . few CSASGGAYGYTF
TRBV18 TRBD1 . CASFMDRGQETQYF
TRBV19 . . CASSKGSYEQYF
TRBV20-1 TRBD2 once CSGEASGMYEQYF
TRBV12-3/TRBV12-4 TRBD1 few CASSRLGTGQGRNSEAFF
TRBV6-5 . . CASSYSITDTGELFF
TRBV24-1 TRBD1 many CATSDRSGTGVNEQFF
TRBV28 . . CASRGGGPVTEAFF
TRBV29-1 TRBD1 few CSSNRGLNTEAFF
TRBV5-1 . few CASSLEASSQPQHF
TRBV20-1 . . CSANRNGRFGEQFF
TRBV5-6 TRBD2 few CASSLRSGSGETQYF
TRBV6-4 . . CASSTRSGETQYF
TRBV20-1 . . CSATKRTTTGSQYF
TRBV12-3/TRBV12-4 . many CARHRDGDNEQFF
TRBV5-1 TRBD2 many CASSPWTSDHNEQFF
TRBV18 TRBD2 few CASSPLTGGSTGELFF
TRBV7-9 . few CASDRPNSPLHF
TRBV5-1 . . CASSLGIAESTDTQYF
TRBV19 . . CASSIQITGELFF
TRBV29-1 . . CSVEASLGNEQFF
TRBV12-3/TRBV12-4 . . CASSAHISGSNTGELFF
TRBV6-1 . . CASALTQTAYGYTF
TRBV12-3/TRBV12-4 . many CASSWGTEAFF
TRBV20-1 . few CSARGRSSYNEQFF
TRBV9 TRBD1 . CASSPRGLGQGKDTQYF
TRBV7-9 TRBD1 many CASRGTGDFYEQYF
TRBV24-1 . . CATSVWTTANTGELFF
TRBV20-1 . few CSAQQERFGYTF